Below, 9 T cell receptor beta chains from the same sample are listed, as sequenced in a study of control samples from healthy donors and cancer patients. The repertoire was sequenced with immunoSEQ multiplex PCR; TCRdb's copy has only in-frame clones and lacks some. The sample holds over 80,000 clones, approximately 80% seen once. The sequenced sample consisted of blood. The receptors stem from a man aged 25-40 years in good health.

This clone was counted once. The V call is TRBV20-1, the J call TRBJ2-5; D unresolved. Per germline, CDR1 DFQATT and CDR2 SNEGSKA (reference sequence). The V end lost 3 bases, the J end lost 0 bases, and 17 bases lay between the germline ends. The CDR3 is 16 amino acids. CDR3 residues: CSASMGPTRYQETQYF. The CDR3 DNA is TGCAGTGCTAGTATGGGCCCGACCCGGTACCAAGAGACCCAGTACTTC.

Only one count was recorded for this clone. J is TRBJ2-7 and V is TRBV28; a possible D gene is TRBD1 (6 bases). Germline V CDR1 and CDR2: MDHEN, SYDVKM. The CDR3 is made up of 15 amino acids. Trimming left V 6 bases short and J 0 bases short, with 15 bases between. The CDR3 nucleotides read TGTGCCAGCAGCTCCGGACAGACTTTCTCCTACGAGCAGTACTTC. Translation gives CASSSGQTFSYEQYF.

This clone was detected a few times. J is TRBJ2-7 and V is TRBV6-5, with unresolved D. The CDR3 spans 14 residues. CDR1 is MNHEY, CDR2 SVGAGI, per germline. V dropped 9 bases and J dropped 0 bases, with 15 bases sitting between them. CDR3 nucleotide sequence: TGTGCCAGGGATATGGACGAGAGCTCCTACGAGCAGTACTTC. Amino acid sequence: CARDMDESSYEQYF.

The gene calls are TRBV6-6 and TRBJ1-1, with a possible D match to TRBD1 (6 bases). Germline V lookup: CDR1 MNHNY, CDR2 SVGAGI (reference sequence). V lost 5 bases, J lost 0 bases, and 13 bases lay in between. CDR3 size: 15 residues. The CDR3, as DNA: TGTGCCAGCAGTCGCCCCGGACAGATGAACACTGAAGCTTTCTTT. This translates into CASSRPGQMNTEAFF.

J is TRBJ2-5 and V is TRBV15; D tentatively fits TRBD1 or TRBD2 (6 bases each). Trimming left V 0 bases short and J 1 base short, with 9 bases between. CDR1 and CDR2 (germline): LNHNV, YYDKDF (reference sequence). The CDR3 contains 15 residues. The DNA for the CDR3 is TGTGCCACCAGCAGAGATCCGGGGGCCCAAGAGACCCAGTACTTC. This sequence encodes CATSRDPGAQETQYF. The variable domain in full, with the rest retrieved from reference TRBV15 and TRBJ2-5, is DAMVIQNPRYQVTQFGKPVTLSCSQTLNHNVMYWYQQKSSQAPKLLFHYYDKDFNNEADTPDNFQSRRPNTSFCFLDIRSPGLGDTAMYLCATSRDPGAQETQYFGPGTRLLVL.

This chain links TRBV5-1 with TRBJ1-4; possibly TRBD1 for D (6 bases). The CDR3 is 14 amino acids. The ends were cut back, 4 bases at V and 8 bases at J, with 15 bases in the middle. CDR1 and CDR2 (germline): SGHRS, YFSETQ. CDR3 coding DNA: TGCGCCAGCAGCCCACAGGGACAATTCGAAAAACTGTTTTTT. Its protein is CASSPQGQFEKLFF.

The chain is built from TRBV7-9 and TRBJ1-3; 12 bases fit TRBD1. CDR1 and CDR2 (germline): SEHNR, FQNEAQ (reference sequence). The trim removed 5 bases at V and 6 bases at J, leaving 14 bases unmatched. The CDR3 runs 18 residues. CDR3 DNA: TGTGCCAGCAGCCCCCGCTCAGGGACAGGGGGCTCCGAAAACACCATATATTTT. It specifies CASSPRSGTGGSENTIYF. The full variable domain, with the rest looked up from reference TRBV7-9 and TRBJ1-3, is DTGVSQNPRHKITKRGQNVTFRCDPISEHNRLYWYRQTLGQGPEFLTYFQNEAQLEKSRLLSDRFSAERPKGSFSTLEIQRTEQGDSAMYLCASSPRSGTGGSENTIYFGEGSWLTVV.

The chain recombines TRBV19 with TRBJ1-5, with a possible D match to TRBD1 (5 bases). The length of the CDR3 is 13 residues. From germline, CDR1 is LNHDA and CDR2 SQIVND (reference sequence). With 7 bases removed from V and 4 bases from J, the gap between germline ends came to 11 bases. The CDR3 here is CASNAGRNQPQHF. The CDR3 DNA is TGTGCCAGTAACGCAGGGCGAAATCAGCCCCAGCATTTT.

The chain joins TRBV10-1 to TRBJ2-3; D gene unclear. CDR1 is WNHNN, CDR2 SYGVQD, per germline (reference sequence). This CDR3 comprises 15 residues. Trimming left V 0 bases short and J 5 bases short, with 12 bases between. CDR3 bases: TGCGCCAGCAGTGAGTCTTATTCGGGCTTAGATACGCAGTATTTT. It translates to CASSESYSGLDTQYF.